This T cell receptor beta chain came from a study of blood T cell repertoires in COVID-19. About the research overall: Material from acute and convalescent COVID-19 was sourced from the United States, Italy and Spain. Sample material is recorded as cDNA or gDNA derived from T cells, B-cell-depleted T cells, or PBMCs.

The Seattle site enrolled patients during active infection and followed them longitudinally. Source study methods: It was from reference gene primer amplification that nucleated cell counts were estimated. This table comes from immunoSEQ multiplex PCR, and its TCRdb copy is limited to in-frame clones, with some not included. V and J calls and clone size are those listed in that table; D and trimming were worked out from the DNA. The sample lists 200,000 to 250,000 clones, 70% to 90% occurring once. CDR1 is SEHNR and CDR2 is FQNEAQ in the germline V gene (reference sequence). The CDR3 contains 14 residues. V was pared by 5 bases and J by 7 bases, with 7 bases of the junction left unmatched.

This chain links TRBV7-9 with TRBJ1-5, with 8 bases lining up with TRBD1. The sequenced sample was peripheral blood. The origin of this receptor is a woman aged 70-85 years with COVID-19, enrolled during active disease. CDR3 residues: CASSGQGGWQPQHF. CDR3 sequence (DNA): TGTGCCAGCAGCGGACAGGGAGGATGGCAGCCCCAGCATTTT.